The clone carrying this T cell receptor (beta chain) was seen just once. Its cognate antigen is unknown. The germline gene is not matched at one end of the junction; a read error may be the cause. After constant-region reverse-primer amplification, full-length variable regions underwent semi-nested PCR with Nested Universal Primer A. Each CDR3 protein gets one entry after TCRdb re-called the 5' RACE reads with MiXCR. The sample contains roughly 20,000 distinct CDR3 sequences, less than 40% of which appear only once. Germline V gene data show CDR1 as MNHNY and CDR2 as SVGAGI (reference sequence). The CDR3 is 13 amino acids. The study's findings and limits: In terms of TCR gene usage, tumor memory CD4+ T cells clustered together with blood and lymph node memory CD4+ cells, as well as with lymph node naive CD4+ cells. The larger cohort examined one V-J beta rearrangement, not whole repertoires. Greatest tumor Treg TCR overlap was with tumor naive CD4+ cells.

The V call is TRBV6-6, the J call TRBJ2-7, with unresolved D. The receptor comes from a female donor with breast cancer. Sequenced sample: tumor-infiltrating naive CD4+ T cells sorted from the breast tumor. Subset denoted: naive CD4+ T cells, CD4+CD45RA+CD25-. The CDR3 sequence: CASSYDNSHEQYF. DNA of the CDR3: TGTGCCAGCAGTTACGACAACTCCCACGAGCAGTACTTC.